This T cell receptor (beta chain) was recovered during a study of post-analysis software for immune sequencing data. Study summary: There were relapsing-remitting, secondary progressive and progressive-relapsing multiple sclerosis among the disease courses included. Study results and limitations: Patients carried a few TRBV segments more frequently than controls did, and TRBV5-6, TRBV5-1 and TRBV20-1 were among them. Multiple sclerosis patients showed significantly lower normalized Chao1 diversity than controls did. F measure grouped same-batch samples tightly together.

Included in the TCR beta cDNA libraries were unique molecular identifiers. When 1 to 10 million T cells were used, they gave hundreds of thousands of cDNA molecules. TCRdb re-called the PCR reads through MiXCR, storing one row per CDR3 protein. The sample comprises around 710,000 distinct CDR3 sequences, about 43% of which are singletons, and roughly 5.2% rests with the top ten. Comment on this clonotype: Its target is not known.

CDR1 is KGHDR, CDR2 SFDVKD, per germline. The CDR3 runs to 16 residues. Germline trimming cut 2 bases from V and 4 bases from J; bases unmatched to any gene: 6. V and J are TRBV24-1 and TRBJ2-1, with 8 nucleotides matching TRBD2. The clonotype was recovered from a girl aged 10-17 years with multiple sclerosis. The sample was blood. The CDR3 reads CATSDSSSGVYNEQFF. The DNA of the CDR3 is TGTGCCACCAGTGATTCGAGTAGCGGGGTGTACAATGAGCAGTTCTTC.